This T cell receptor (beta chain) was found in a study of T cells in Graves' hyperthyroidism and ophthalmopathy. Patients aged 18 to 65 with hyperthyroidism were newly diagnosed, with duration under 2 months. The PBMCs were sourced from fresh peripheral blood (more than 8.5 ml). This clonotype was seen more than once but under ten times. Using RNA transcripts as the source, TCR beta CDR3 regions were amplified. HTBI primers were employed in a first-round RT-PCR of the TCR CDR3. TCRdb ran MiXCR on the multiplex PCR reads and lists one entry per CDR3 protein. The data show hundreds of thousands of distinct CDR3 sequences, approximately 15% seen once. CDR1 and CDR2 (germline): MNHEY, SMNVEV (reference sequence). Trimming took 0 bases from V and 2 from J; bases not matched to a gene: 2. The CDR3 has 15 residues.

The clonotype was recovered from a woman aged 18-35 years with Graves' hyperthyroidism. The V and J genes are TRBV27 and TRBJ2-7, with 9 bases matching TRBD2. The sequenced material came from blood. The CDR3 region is CASSLSRLAAYEQYF. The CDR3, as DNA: TGTGCCAGCAGTTTATCCCGACTAGCGGCCTACGAGCAGTACTTC.